The 31 T cell receptor beta chains reported below all come from one sample, sequenced in a study of T cell responses to AZD1222 COVID-19 vaccine. Assay used: immunoSEQ multiplex PCR; TCRdb lists only in-frame clones, some missing. This sample yields tens of thousands of clones, of which around four fifths are seen a single time; 20% to 25% belongs to the top ten. This sample comprised peripheral blood, obtained on day 0 of AZD1222 vaccination. All receptors come from an adult in good health.

The rearrangement joins TRBV6-6 to TRBJ1-5, with 7 positions matching TRBD1. J was trimmed by 0 bases and V by 10 bases; bases with no gene match: 3. The CDR3 spans 13 residues. The germline CDR1 and CDR2 sequences are MNHNY and SVGAGI (reference sequence). CDR3 sequence: CAIGQDSNQPQHF. The CDR3 DNA follows: TGTGCCATCGGACAGGATAGCAATCAGCCCCAGCATTTT.

The gene calls are TRBV28 and TRBJ2-6; 7 bases are a match to TRBD2. Losses at the gene ends were 7 bases for V and 0 bases for J; bases not matched to a gene: 15. CDR3 size: 19 residues. Germline values: CDR1 MDHEN, CDR2 SYDVKM. CDR3 nucleotides: TGTGCCAGCACCCTCTCGACTAGCCATCCCCTCTCTGGGGCCAACGTCCTGACTTTC. Protein product: CASTLSTSHPLSGANVLTF.

The chain carries TRBV7-9 and TRBJ1-2; D is unresolved. The ends were cut back, 5 bases at V and 4 bases at J, with 14 bases in the middle. This CDR3 has 14 residues. Per germline, CDR1 SEHNR and CDR2 FQNEAQ (reference sequence). Here the CDR3 reads CASSAGGFGYGYTF. The CDR3 DNA is TGTGCCAGCAGCGCCGGAGGATTTGGCTATGGCTACACCTTC.

The chain employs TRBV19 and TRBJ1-1; 8 positions agree with TRBD1. The CDR3 is 13 residues long. Per the germline V gene, CDR1 is LNHDA and CDR2 is SQIVND (reference sequence). Germline trimming cut 6 bases from V and 1 base from J; bases unmatched to any gene: 1. The CDR3 is CASSQGANTEAFF. CDR3 nucleotides: TGTGCCAGTAGCCAGGGGGCGAACACTGAAGCTTTCTTT.

The chain joins TRBV19 to TRBJ1-3; D call uncertain. The CDR3 has 15 amino acids. Germline assignment: CDR1 LNHDA and CDR2 SQIVND (reference sequence). V was trimmed by 7 bases and J by 0 bases, leaving 13 bases between them. The DNA of the CDR3 is TGTGCCAGTACCTCCCGAGGTTCCTCTGGAAACACCATATATTTT. Its protein product is CASTSRGSSGNTIYF.

The chain links TRBV19 to TRBJ2-1, with a tentative D call TRBD2 (7 bases). Looked up from germline, CDR1 is LNHDA and CDR2 is SQIVND (reference sequence). The CDR3 is made up of 17 amino acids. V was pared by 2 bases and J by 8 bases, with 22 bases between. This chain's CDR3 is CASSIYEGGPVSDEQFF. Here the CDR3 DNA reads TGTGCCAGTAGTATATATGAGGGGGGGCCGGTCTCGGATGAGCAGTTCTTC. Combining the CDR3 with reference TRBV19 and TRBJ2-1 gives the whole variable domain DGGITQSPKYLFRKEGQNVTLSCEQNLNHDAMYWYRQDPGQGLRLIYYSQIVNDFQKGDIAEGYSVSREKKESFPLTVTSAQKNPTAFYLCASSIYEGGPVSDEQFFGPGTRLTVL.

V is TRBV19 and J is TRBJ1-3, with TRBD1 matching 7 bases. Trimming cost V 6 bases and J 0 bases; bases outside gene matches: 5. Germline V gene sequence: CDR1 LNHDA, CDR2 SQIVND (reference sequence). The CDR3 is made up of 15 amino acids. CDR3 in amino acids: CASRSDRVSGNTIYF. In DNA, the CDR3 is TGTGCCAGTAGGTCTGACAGGGTCTCTGGAAACACCATATATTTT.

This rearrangement joins TRBV19 to TRBJ1-5; D might be TRBD1 (5 bases). V dropped 3 bases and J dropped 4 bases, with 7 bases sitting between them. Germline V CDR1 and CDR2: LNHDA, SQIVND (reference sequence). This CDR3 is 13 amino acids long. CDR3 sequence (DNA): TGTGCCAGTAGTATTGAGGGGAATCAGCCCCAGCATTTT. It yields the protein CASSIEGNQPQHF.

The chain recombines TRBV9 with TRBJ2-5; D is undetermined. Per germline, CDR1 SGDLS and CDR2 YYNGEE. V was cut by 0 bases and J by 0 bases, with 3 bases left in between. This CDR3 has 13 residues. The CDR3 DNA reads as TGTGCCAGCAGCGTAGAAAACCAAGAGACCCAGTACTTC. Translated: CASSVENQETQYF.

The chain carries TRBV6-5 and TRBJ1-4, with D possibly TRBD1 on 6 matching bases. Germline lookup yields CDR1 MNHEY and CDR2 SVGAGI. The CDR3 covers 16 residues. V shed 0 bases and J shed 3 bases, with 11 bases lying between them. The CDR3 protein is CASSYSATGPNEKLFF. DNA for the CDR3: TGTGCCAGCAGTTACTCTGCGACAGGTCCTAATGAAAAACTGTTTTTT.

The chain links TRBV5-5 to TRBJ1-4; 11 bases are a match to TRBD1. The CDR3 has 15 residues. The germline V gene encodes CDR1 SGHKS and CDR2 YYEKEE (reference sequence). The J segment lost 7 bases and the V segment lost 0 bases, leaving 2 bases of the junction unmatched. This chain's CDR3 is CASSLGTGGREKLFF. CDR3 DNA: TGTGCCAGCAGCTTGGGGACAGGGGGCCGTGAAAAACTGTTTTTT. Based on the CDR3 plus reference TRBV5-5 and TRBJ1-4, the full variable domain is DAGVTQSPTHLIKTRGQQVTLRCSPISGHKSVSWYQQVLGQGPQFIFQYYEKEERGRGNFPDRFSARQFPNYSSELNVNALLLGDSALYLCASSLGTGGREKLFFGSGTQLSVL.

The chain employs TRBV28 and TRBJ2-7; a possible D gene is TRBD2 (7 bases). The V gene's germline CDR1 is MDHEN and CDR2 SYDVKM. The V end was cut by 7 bases, the J end by 5 bases, with 18 bases between. This CDR3 has 14 residues. CDR3: CASTPRGASHEQYF. The CDR3 DNA reads as TGTGCCAGCACCCCCCGGGGGGCTTCCCACGAGCAGTACTTC. The whole variable domain, remainder taken from reference TRBV28 and TRBJ2-7, is DVKVTQSSRYLVKRTGEKVFLECVQDMDHENMFWYRQDPGLGLRLIYFSYDVKMKEKGDIPEGYSVSREKKERFSLILESASTNQTSMYLCASTPRGASHEQYFGPGTRLTVT.

The chain uses TRBV9 and TRBJ2-5; D gene unclear. CDR1 SGDLS and CDR2 YYNGEE come from the germline V gene. CDR3 length: 13 amino acids. V dropped 2 bases and J dropped 5 bases, with 10 bases sitting between them. The CDR3 protein is CASSVTDWETQYF. The CDR3 nucleotides read TGTGCCAGCAGCGTTACCGATTGGGAGACCCAGTACTTC.

In this sample, this clone turned up a few times. The chain carries TRBV4-3 and TRBJ2-7, with D tentatively TRBD2 (6 bases). The ends were cut back, 0 bases at V and 3 bases at J, with 9 bases in the middle. CDR1 is LGHNA, CDR2 YSLEER, per germline. The CDR3 consists of 14 residues. The CDR3: CASSQDTGVYEQYF. Here the CDR3 DNA reads TGCGCCAGCAGCCAAGATACGGGGGTCTACGAGCAGTACTTC.

There are a few counts of this clone. Different DNA sequences within this sample yield the same CDR3. The chain uses TRBV5-6 and TRBJ1-2, with TRBD1 as a possible D gene (5 bases). V lost 1 base to trimming and J lost 2 bases, with 12 bases between them. This CDR3 comprises 15 residues. Germline-derived CDR1 and CDR2 are SGHDT and YYEEEE. CDR3 sequence (DNA): TGTGCCAGCAGCTTGTCCGGGACTTCAAACTATGGCTACACCTTC. It yields the protein CASSLSGTSNYGYTF.

CDR3 sequence reads: CASSPYTGTGIHEQYF. The CDR3 DNA reads as TGTGCCAGCAGCCCTTATACCGGGACAGGGATCCACGAGCAGTACTTC. V is TRBV28 and J is TRBJ2-7; 9 nucleotides agree with TRBD1. Germline CDR1 reads MDHEN; CDR2 reads SYDVKM. This CDR3 is built from 16 residues. With 6 bases clipped from V and 5 bases from J, the junction kept 14 bases outside the gene matches.

This clone came up a few times. V usage is TRBV11-2 and J usage is TRBJ1-2, with 7 bases that match TRBD1. V trimming: 0 bases; J trimming: 1 base; junction bases outside the gene matches: 5. This CDR3 is built from 16 residues. CDR1 is SGHAT and CDR2 is FQNNGV in the germline V gene. The CDR3 sequence is CASSLDQQGFNYGYTF. In DNA form, the CDR3 reads TGTGCCAGCAGCTTAGACCAACAGGGGTTTAACTATGGCTACACCTTC.

The chain uses TRBV3-1 (or the pseudogene TRBV3-2) and TRBJ2-2; tentative D call: TRBD2 (5 bases). V shed 7 bases and J shed 5 bases, with 14 bases lying between them. Germline V gene sequence: CDR1 LGHDT, CDR2 YNNKEL (reference sequence). The CDR3 extends over 14 amino acids. The CDR3 is CASTLARRTGELFF. The CDR3 nucleotides read TGTGCCAGCACCCTTGCCCGGAGGACCGGGGAGCTGTTTTTT.

This clone was seen a handful of times. The V gene is TRBV12-2, the J gene TRBJ2-3; no DNA check was done on the table's D call, TRBD2. TRBV12-2 is termed a pseudogene. The CDR3 contains 16 residues. CDR3 loop: CASRLYTSGGWYTQYF. As DNA, the CDR3 is TGTGCAAGTCGCTTGTATACTAGCGGGGGCTGGTATACGCAGTATTTT.

This chain links TRBV18 with TRBJ1-4; no reliable D call. This CDR3 contains 15 residues. V lost 4 bases to trimming and J lost 0 bases, with 9 bases between them. CDR1 is KGHSH, CDR2 LQKENI, per germline. The CDR3 nucleotides are TGTGCCAGCTCACATAACACCCCAACTAATGAAAAACTGTTTTTT. Translation gives CASSHNTPTNEKLFF.

The chain couples TRBV4-1 to TRBJ1-1, with D possibly TRBD1 on 6 matching bases. Germline V CDR1 and CDR2: MGHRA, YSYEKL. Between the trimmed V and J ends, which lost 3 bases and 8 bases, there was a span of 10 bases. This CDR3 is built from 12 residues. The CDR3 nucleotides read TGCGCCAGCAGCCACCTCACAGGGGAAGCTTTCTTT. It yields the protein CASSHLTGEAFF.

The chain is built from TRBV5-1 and TRBJ2-7; D not resolved. CDR3 length: 14 residues. Per germline, CDR1 SGHRS and CDR2 YFSETQ. Between the trimmed V and J ends, which lost 2 bases and 5 bases, there was a span of 14 bases. The CDR3 spells CASSFNPTRDEQYF. CDR3 nucleotide sequence: TGCGCCAGCAGCTTCAATCCTACAAGAGACGAGCAGTACTTC.

The chain recombines TRBV5-8 with TRBJ1-5; no reliable D call. Trimming shortened V by 4 bases and J by 7 bases, and 12 bases separated the two germline ends. CDR1 and CDR2 (germline): SGHTS, YDEGEE. This CDR3 comprises 13 residues. The CDR3 DNA reads TGTGCCAGCAGCGCGGACCCACGCCAGCCCCAGCATTTT. The encoded protein is CASSADPRQPQHF.

This chain connects TRBV7-8 to TRBJ1-2, with D perhaps matching TRBD1 (5 bases). Germline assignment: CDR1 SGHVS and CDR2 FQNEAQ. The V end was cut by 2 bases, the J end by 4 bases, with 20 bases between. This CDR3 spans 17 amino acids. CDR3: CASSLPPGARGFYGYTF. DNA of the CDR3: TGTGCCAGCAGCTTACCTCCCGGGGCAAGGGGTTTCTATGGCTACACCTTC.

This chain uses TRBV4-2 with TRBJ2-2; D unclear. The CDR3 runs to 15 residues. CDR1 and CDR2 from the germline V gene are LGHNA and YNFKEQ. Trimming left V 1 base short and J 6 bases short, with 12 bases between. Here the CDR3 DNA reads TGTGCCAGCAGCCAAGTTGAAGGAGTTCCCGGGGAGCTGTTTTTT. Translated: CASSQVEGVPGELFF.

The J gene is TRBJ1-6, the V gene TRBV7-2; D not certain. Germline V CDR1 and CDR2: SGHTA, FQGNSA. There are 14 residues in the CDR3. Trimming left V 2 bases short and J 8 bases short, with 10 bases between. Here the CDR3 reads CASSLLPRDSPLHF. The CDR3 coding sequence is TGTGCCAGCAGCTTACTGCCCCGAGATTCACCCCTCCACTTT. Filled out from reference TRBV7-2 and TRBJ1-6, the complete variable domain reads GAGVSQSPSNKVTEKGKDVELRCDPISGHTALYWYRQSLGQGLEFLIYFQGNSAPDKSGLPSDRFSAERTGGSVSTLTIQRTQQEDSAVYLCASSLLPRDSPLHFGNGTRLTVT.

This rearrangement joins TRBV27 to TRBJ1-3; D unresolved. CDR3 length equals 13 residues. V lost 5 bases and J lost 7, with 12 bases in between. Germline CDR1 and CDR2: MNHEY and SMNVEV (reference sequence). CDR3 amino acids: CASSLLGGNTIYF. The CDR3 nucleotides are TGTGCCAGCAGTCTCCTCGGTGGGAACACCATATATTTT.

The chain couples TRBV7-2 to TRBJ1-3; D call uncertain. V was cut by 9 bases and J by 4 bases, with 19 bases left in between. Germline lookup yields CDR1 SGHTA and CDR2 FQGNSA. The CDR3 runs 15 residues. As DNA, the CDR3 is TGTGCCAGAGCCGGAGGGCTCCACTCGGGAAACACCATATATTTT. Translation: CARAGGLHSGNTIYF.

In this sample, this clone turned up many times. The chain joins TRBV7-2 to TRBJ1-5; no reliable D call. V was trimmed by 4 bases and J by 1 base, leaving 11 bases between them. The CDR3 runs 15 residues. CDR1 is SGHTA, CDR2 FQGNSA, per germline. CDR3 DNA: TGTGCCAGCAGCTATGAACACCGGAGCAATCAGCCCCAGCATTTT. Amino acid sequence: CASSYEHRSNQPQHF.

The chain carries TRBV28 and TRBJ2-6; TRBD1 matches at 7 bases. V shed 7 bases, J shed 0 bases, and the junction held 12 bases outside the gene matches. CDR1 and CDR2 (germline): MDHEN, SYDVKM. There are 18 residues in the CDR3. The CDR3 protein is CASTRPGQNPSGANVLTF. DNA of the CDR3: TGTGCCAGCACCAGACCGGGACAGAATCCCTCTGGGGCCAACGTCCTGACTTTC.

The rearrangement links TRBV6-5 to TRBJ1-3; D is unresolved. From germline, CDR1 is MNHEY and CDR2 SVGAGI. V was cut by 5 bases and J by 0 bases, with 11 bases left in between. The CDR3 covers 15 residues. CDR3 DNA sequence: TGTGCCAGCAGTAAGACATACCACTCTGGAAACACCATATATTTT. Translated, it gives CASSKTYHSGNTIYF.